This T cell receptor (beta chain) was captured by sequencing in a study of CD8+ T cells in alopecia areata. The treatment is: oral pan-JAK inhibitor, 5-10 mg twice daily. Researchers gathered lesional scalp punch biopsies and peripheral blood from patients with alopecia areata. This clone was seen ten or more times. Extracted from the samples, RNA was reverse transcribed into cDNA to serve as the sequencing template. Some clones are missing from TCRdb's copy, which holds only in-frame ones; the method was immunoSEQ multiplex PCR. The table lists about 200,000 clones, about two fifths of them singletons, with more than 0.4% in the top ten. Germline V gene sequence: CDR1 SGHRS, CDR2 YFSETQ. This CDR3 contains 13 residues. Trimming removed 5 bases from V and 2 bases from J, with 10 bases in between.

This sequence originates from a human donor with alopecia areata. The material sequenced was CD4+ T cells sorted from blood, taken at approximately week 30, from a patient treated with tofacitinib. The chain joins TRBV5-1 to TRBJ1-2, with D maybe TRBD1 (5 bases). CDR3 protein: CASRPQENYGYTF. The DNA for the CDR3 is TGCGCCAGCAGACCACAGGAAAACTATGGCTACACCTTC.